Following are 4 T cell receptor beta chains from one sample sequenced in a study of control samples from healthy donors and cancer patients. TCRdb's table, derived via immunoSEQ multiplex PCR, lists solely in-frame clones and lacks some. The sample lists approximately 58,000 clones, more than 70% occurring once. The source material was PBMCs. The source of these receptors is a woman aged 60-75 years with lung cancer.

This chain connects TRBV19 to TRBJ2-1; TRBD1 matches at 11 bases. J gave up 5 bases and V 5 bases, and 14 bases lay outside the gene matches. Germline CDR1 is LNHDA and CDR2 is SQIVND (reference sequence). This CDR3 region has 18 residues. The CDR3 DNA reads TGTGCCAGTAGTCCTCAGCAGGACAGGGGGCTTTCTCACAATGAGCAGTTCTTC. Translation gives CASSPQQDRGLSHNEQFF.

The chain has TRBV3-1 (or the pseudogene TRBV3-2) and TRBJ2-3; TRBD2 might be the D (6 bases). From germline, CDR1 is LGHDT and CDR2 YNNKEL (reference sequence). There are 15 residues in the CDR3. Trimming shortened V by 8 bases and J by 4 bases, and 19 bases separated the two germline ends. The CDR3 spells CASGPTGLGSDTQYF. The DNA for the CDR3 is TGTGCCAGCGGACCAACGGGACTTGGATCAGATACGCAGTATTTT.

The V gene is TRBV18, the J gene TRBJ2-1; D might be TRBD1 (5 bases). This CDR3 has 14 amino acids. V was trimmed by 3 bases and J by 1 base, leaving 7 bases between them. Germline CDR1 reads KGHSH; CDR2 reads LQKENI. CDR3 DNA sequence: TGTGCCAGCTCACCGACAGTATCCTACAATGAGCAGTTCTTC. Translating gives CASSPTVSYNEQFF.

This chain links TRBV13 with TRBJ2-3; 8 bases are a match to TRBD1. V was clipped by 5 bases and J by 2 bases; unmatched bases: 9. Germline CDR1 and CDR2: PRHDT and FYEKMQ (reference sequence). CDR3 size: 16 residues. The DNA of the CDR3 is TGTGCCAGCAGCCCCGGACAGGGCGATGACACAGATACGCAGTATTTT. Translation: CASSPGQGDDTDTQYF. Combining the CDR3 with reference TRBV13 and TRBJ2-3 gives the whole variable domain AAGVIQSPRHLIKEKRETATLKCYPIPRHDTVYWYQQGPGQDPQFLISFYEKMQSDKGSIPDRFSAQQFSDYHSELNMSSLELGDSALYFCASSPGQGDDTDTQYFGPGTRLTVL.